This TCR beta chain was retrieved from a study of identical twins. General study results and limits: Within cord blood, abundant beta clonotypes carried fewer insertions, but memory repertoires showed no such trend.

V gave up 2 bases and J gave up 2 bases, with 8 bases separating them. The germline V gene encodes CDR1 MNHEY and CDR2 SVGAGI. The CDR3 runs 14 residues. This clonotype was picked up many times. Its target is unknown. In every case, the donor was a healthy Caucasian. Template switching (which added a universal primer site) was used, and cDNA carried unique molecular identifiers. A single record per CDR3 protein comes from TCRdb applying MiXCR to the 5' RACE reads. This sample has roughly 690,000 distinct CDR3 sequences, with around 6% found just once. The sample comprised naive T cells sorted from blood. The gene calls are TRBV6-5 and TRBJ2-3, with unresolved D. The receptor was isolated from a man in his late teens or twenties in good health. CDR3 in amino acids: CASSYPAATDTQYF. The CDR3 bases are TGTGCCAGCAGTTACCCCGCGGCCACAGATACGCAGTATTTT.